The 14 T cell receptor beta chains below all came from one sample that was sequenced in a study of Ad26.COV2.S vaccination and SARS-CoV-2 variants. Treatment noted: about 20 received Ad26.COV2.S at low or high dose, single or two shots; about 5 received placebo; per-sample allocation not given. Each sample was drawn 63 days after the first injection (of vaccine or placebo). The assay was immunoSEQ multiplex PCR, and TCRdb's table has in-frame clones only and misses some. The table records about 350,000 clones, roughly 91% of them present only once. The specimen was peripheral blood, collected in a trial of Ad26.COV2.S vaccine versus placebo. The receptors were sampled from a person aged 18 to 65 who received the Ad26.COV2.S COVID-19 vaccine or a placebo.

This chain links TRBV7-2 with TRBJ2-1; maybe TRBD2 (6 bases). This CDR3 is 16 amino acids long. Germline assignment: CDR1 SGHTA and CDR2 FQGNSA. Trimming pared 5 bases from V and 7 bases from J, leaving 21 bases between. The chain's CDR3 is CASSAHTGLIVNEQFF. The CDR3 DNA follows: TGTGCCAGCAGCGCCCACACCGGACTAATTGTGAATGAGCAGTTCTTC.

The chain links TRBV3-1 (or the pseudogene TRBV3-2) to TRBJ1-3, with D uncertain. The germline CDR1 and CDR2 sequences are LGHDT and YNNKEL (reference sequence). This CDR3 region has 17 residues. V was pared by 1 base and J by 0 bases, with 13 bases between. Written as DNA, the CDR3 is TGTGCCAGCAGCCAAGGATGGCGAGTAAACTCTGGAAACACCATATATTTT. Protein product: CASSQGWRVNSGNTIYF.

The rearrangement joins TRBV19 to TRBJ1-5; 10 nucleotides align to TRBD1. CDR3 length: 16 residues. The V segment lost 6 bases and the J segment 0 bases; nucleotides outside the gene matches: 5. Germline V gene data show CDR1 as LNHDA and CDR2 as SQIVND (reference sequence). This chain's CDR3 is CASRDRGGYSNQPQHF. CDR3 DNA: TGTGCCAGTAGGGACAGGGGGGGGTATAGCAATCAGCCCCAGCATTTT. Full variable domain (rest looked up from reference TRBV19 and TRBJ1-5): DGGITQSPKYLFRKEGQNVTLSCEQNLNHDAMYWYRQDPGQGLRLIYYSQIVNDFQKGDIAEGYSVSREKKESFPLTVTSAQKNPTAFYLCASRDRGGYSNQPQHFGDGTRLSIL.

This rearrangement joins TRBV6-5 to TRBJ1-1, with D uncertain. The CDR3 has 11 amino acids. With 8 bases removed from V and 5 bases from J, the gap between germline ends came to 9 bases. The germline V gene has CDR1 MNHEY and CDR2 SVGAGI. The CDR3 nucleotides are TGTGCCAGCCATTGGGGTACTGAAGCTTTCTTT. It encodes CASHWGTEAFF.

This chain uses TRBV28 with TRBJ1-4; TRBD1 matches at 11 bases. V lost 2 bases, J lost 8 bases, and 4 bases stayed unmatched. The CDR3 is 15 residues long. The germline V gene encodes CDR1 MDHEN and CDR2 SYDVKM. The CDR3: CASSLGTGGKEKLFF. In DNA form, the CDR3 reads TGTGCCAGCAGTTTAGGGACAGGGGGGAAAGAAAAACTGTTTTTT.

The rearrangement uses TRBV7-2 and TRBJ1-2, with a tentative D call TRBD1 (5 bases). The germline V gene encodes CDR1 SGHTA and CDR2 FQGNSA. The V end lost 2 bases, the J end lost 5 bases, and 12 bases lay between the germline ends. This CDR3 has 14 amino acids. Here the CDR3 DNA reads TGTGCCAGCAGCTTAATGCAGGGCTCATATGGCTACACCTTC. It is translated as CASSLMQGSYGYTF.

The chain couples TRBV7-9 to TRBJ2-1; 7 bases are shared with TRBD1. CDR1 and CDR2 from the germline V gene are SEHNR and FQNEAQ (reference sequence). V trimming: 3 bases; J trimming: 2 bases; junction bases outside the gene matches: 4. This CDR3 contains 15 residues. CDR3 sequence (DNA): TGTGCCAGCAGCTTCGCAGGGGGTACCTACAATGAGCAGTTCTTC. This sequence encodes CASSFAGGTYNEQFF.

This chain joins TRBV3-1 (or the pseudogene TRBV3-2) and TRBJ1-1; D not resolved. CDR3 length: 16 amino acids. In germline, CDR1 is LGHDT, CDR2 YNNKEL (reference sequence). Trimming removed 0 bases at V and 10 bases at J, with 21 bases between. CDR3 sequence (DNA): TGTGCCAGCAGCCAAGATCTTGCGGCAGGCCTGATGGGAGCTTTCTTT. Translated: CASSQDLAAGLMGAFF.

This clone has only one observation. The CDR3 loop is CASSTQGGGYEQYF. In DNA form, the CDR3 reads TGTGCCAGCAGCACCCAGGGGGGTGGCTACGAGCAGTACTTC. V is TRBV7-2 and J is TRBJ2-7, with D perhaps TRBD1 (7 bases). CDR3 size: 14 residues. Germline loops: CDR1 SGHTA, CDR2 FQGNSA. V lost 5 bases and J lost 3, with 14 bases in between. Together with reference TRBV7-2 and TRBJ2-7, the CDR3 gives the full variable domain: GAGVSQSPSNKVTEKGKDVELRCDPISGHTALYWYRQSLGQGLEFLIYFQGNSAPDKSGLPSDRFSAERTGGSVSTLTIQRTQQEDSAVYLCASSTQGGGYEQYFGPGTRLTVT.

With regard to this clone: The same CDR3 can be traced to other DNA sequences in this sample. Here the CDR3 DNA reads TGCGCCAGCAGCTTGCGAGGGGGCACTGAAGCTTTCTTT. Residues: CASSLRGGTEAFF. The chain couples TRBV5-1 to TRBJ1-1; maybe TRBD1 (6 bases). Germline CDR1 and CDR2: SGHRS and YFSETQ. Trimming left V 1 base short and J 4 bases short, with 8 bases between. The CDR3 runs to 13 residues.

The V gene is TRBV5-8, the J gene TRBJ1-2; tentatively, D is TRBD1 (6 bases). The CDR3 contains 15 residues. Deletions cut 0 bases from V and 6 bases from J, with 15 bases between. Germline values: CDR1 SGHTS, CDR2 YDEGEE. CDR3 DNA: TGTGCCAGCAGCTTGGGACAGGTTTCGCGGGATGGCTACACCTTC. It is translated as CASSLGQVSRDGYTF. Using reference TRBV5-8 and TRBJ1-2 for the parts outside the CDR3, the full variable domain is EAGVTQSPTHLIKTRGQQATLRCSPISGHTSVYWYQQALGLGLQFLLWYDEGEERNRGNFPPRFSGRQFPNYSSELNVNALELEDSALYLCASSLGQVSRDGYTFGSGTRLTVV.

This rearrangement joins TRBV19 to TRBJ1-1; TRBD1 might be the D (6 bases). Trimming took 3 bases from V and 3 from J, leaving 17 bases between them. This CDR3 spans 16 amino acids. The germline gives CDR1 LNHDA, CDR2 SQIVND (reference sequence). Written as DNA, the CDR3 is TGTGCCAGTAGTATTAGGGGCTCAGGGGCTGACACTGAAGCTTTCTTT. This gives the protein CASSIRGSGADTEAFF.

This clone was counted a single time. V usage is TRBV23-1 and J usage is TRBJ2-1, with 7 bases that match TRBD1. TRBV23-1 is treated as an ORF (open reading frame) with a function not yet certain. Trimming cost V 2 bases and J 9 bases; bases outside gene matches: 19. The CDR3 loop spans 18 amino acids. Here the CDR3 DNA reads TGCGCCAGCAGTCAACCCGCCAGCTCCAGGGGGTCTGAGGGTGAGCAGTTCTTC. Translated: CASSQPASSRGSEGEQFF.

This chain joins TRBV4-2 and TRBJ2-7; possible D gene TRBD2, 6 bases. Germline values: CDR1 LGHNA, CDR2 YNFKEQ. V dropped 3 bases and J dropped 7 bases, with 13 bases sitting between them. The CDR3 loop spans 13 amino acids. The CDR3 DNA reads as TGTGCCAGCAGCCACACCGGGGACTCGGAGCAGTACTTC. This translates into CASSHTGDSEQYF.